This T cell receptor (beta chain) was profiled in a study of blood T cell repertoires in COVID-19. Background on the study: T cells, B-cell-depleted T cells, or PBMCs supplied cDNA or gDNA.

Data came from immunoSEQ multiplex PCR; TCRdb stores just in-frame clones and leaves some out. The sample records around 130,000 clones, about 89% being singletons. The CDR3 is 12 amino acids. V lost 8 bases, J lost 5 bases, and 8 bases stayed unmatched. CDR1 is SQVTM, CDR2 ANQGSEA, per germline. This clonotype was sampled from a man aged 50 to 59 with active or convalescent COVID-19. The sample consisted of peripheral blood. The rearrangement uses TRBV29-1 and TRBJ2-5; 7 nucleotides line up with TRBD1. Written as DNA, the CDR3 is TGCAGCTTCACAGGGGATTGGGAGACCCAGTACTTC. It encodes CSFTGDWETQYF.